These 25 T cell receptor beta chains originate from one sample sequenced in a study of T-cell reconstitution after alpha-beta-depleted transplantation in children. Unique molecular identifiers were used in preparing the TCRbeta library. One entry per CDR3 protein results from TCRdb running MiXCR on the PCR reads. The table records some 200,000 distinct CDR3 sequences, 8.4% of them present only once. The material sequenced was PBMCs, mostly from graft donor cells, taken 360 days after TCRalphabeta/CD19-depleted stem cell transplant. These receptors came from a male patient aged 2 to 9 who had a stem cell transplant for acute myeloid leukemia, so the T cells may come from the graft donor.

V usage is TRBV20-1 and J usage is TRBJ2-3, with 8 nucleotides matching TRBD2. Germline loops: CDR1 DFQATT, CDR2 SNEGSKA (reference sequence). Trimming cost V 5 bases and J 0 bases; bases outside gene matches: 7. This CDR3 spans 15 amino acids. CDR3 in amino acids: CSAPAGEGSTDTQYF. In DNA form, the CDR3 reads TGCAGTGCTCCAGCGGGAGAAGGCAGCACAGATACGCAGTATTTT.

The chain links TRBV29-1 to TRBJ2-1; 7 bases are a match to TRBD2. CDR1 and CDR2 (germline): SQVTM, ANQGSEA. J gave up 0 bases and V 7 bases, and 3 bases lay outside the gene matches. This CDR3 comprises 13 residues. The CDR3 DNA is TGCAGCGGAGGACTAGACTCCTACAATGAGCAGTTCTTC. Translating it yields CSGGLDSYNEQFF.

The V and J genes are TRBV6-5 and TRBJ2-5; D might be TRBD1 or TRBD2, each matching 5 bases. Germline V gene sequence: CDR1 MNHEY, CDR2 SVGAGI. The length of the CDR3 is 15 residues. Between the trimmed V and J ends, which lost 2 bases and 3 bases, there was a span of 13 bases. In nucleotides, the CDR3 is TGTGCCAGCAGTTACGACCGGGGACGGGAAGAGACCCAGTACTTC. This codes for CASSYDRGREETQYF.

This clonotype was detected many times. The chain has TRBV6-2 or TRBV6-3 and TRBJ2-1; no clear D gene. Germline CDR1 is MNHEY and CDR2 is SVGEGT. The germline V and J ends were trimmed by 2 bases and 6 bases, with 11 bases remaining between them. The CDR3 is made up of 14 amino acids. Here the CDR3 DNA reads TGTGCCAGCAGTTACCAGGATCTGGTCAATGAGCAGTTCTTC. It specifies CASSYQDLVNEQFF.

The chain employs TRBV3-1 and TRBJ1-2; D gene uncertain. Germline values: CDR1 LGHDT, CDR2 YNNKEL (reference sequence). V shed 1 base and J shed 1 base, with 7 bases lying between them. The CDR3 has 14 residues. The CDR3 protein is CASSQGGDNYGYTF. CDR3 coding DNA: TGTGCCAGCAGCCAAGGGGGAGATAACTATGGCTACACCTTC.

CDR3 sequence: CASSTLGTVRGTDTQYF. In DNA, the CDR3 is TGTGCCAGCAGCACCCTAGGGACAGTGAGAGGCACAGATACGCAGTATTTT. The V gene is TRBV7-2, the J gene TRBJ2-3; 7 nucleotides align to TRBD1. Germline V gives CDR1 SGHTA, CDR2 FQGNSA. V gave up 5 bases and J gave up 1 base; unmatched junction bases: 12. The CDR3 totals 17 residues. Together with reference TRBV7-2 and TRBJ2-3, the CDR3 gives the full variable domain: GAGVSQSPSNKVTEKGKDVELRCDPISGHTALYWYRQSLGQGLEFLIYFQGNSAPDKSGLPSDRFSAERTGGSVSTLTIQRTQQEDSAVYLCASSTLGTVRGTDTQYFGPGTRLTVL.

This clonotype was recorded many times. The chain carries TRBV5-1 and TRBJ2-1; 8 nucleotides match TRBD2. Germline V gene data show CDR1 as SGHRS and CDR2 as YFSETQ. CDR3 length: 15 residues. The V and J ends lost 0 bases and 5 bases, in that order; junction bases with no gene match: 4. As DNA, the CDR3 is TGCGCCAGCAGCTTGGCTAGCGGGTGGAACAATGAGCAGTTCTTC. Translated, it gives CASSLASGWNNEQFF.

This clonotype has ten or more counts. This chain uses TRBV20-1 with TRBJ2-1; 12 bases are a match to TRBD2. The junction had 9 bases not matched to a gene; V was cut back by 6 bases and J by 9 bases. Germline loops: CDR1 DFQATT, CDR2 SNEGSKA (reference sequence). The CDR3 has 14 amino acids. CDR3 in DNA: TGCAGTGCGAGACTAGCGGGAGTTGGAGGTGAGCAGTTCTTC. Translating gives CSARLAGVGGEQFF.

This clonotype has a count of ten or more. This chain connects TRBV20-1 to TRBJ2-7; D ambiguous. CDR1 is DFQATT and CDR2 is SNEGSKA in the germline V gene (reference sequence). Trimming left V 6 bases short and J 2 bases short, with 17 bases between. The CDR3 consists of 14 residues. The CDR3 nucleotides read TGCAGTGCCCTCCCCCCGACGGATACCTACGAGCAGTACTTC. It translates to CSALPPTDTYEQYF.

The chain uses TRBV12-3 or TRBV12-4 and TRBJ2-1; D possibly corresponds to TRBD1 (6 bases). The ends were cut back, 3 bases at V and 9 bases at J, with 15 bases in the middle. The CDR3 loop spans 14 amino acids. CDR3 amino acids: CASSFRQVAVEQFF. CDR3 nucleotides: TGTGCCAGCAGTTTCCGACAGGTCGCAGTTGAGCAGTTCTTC.

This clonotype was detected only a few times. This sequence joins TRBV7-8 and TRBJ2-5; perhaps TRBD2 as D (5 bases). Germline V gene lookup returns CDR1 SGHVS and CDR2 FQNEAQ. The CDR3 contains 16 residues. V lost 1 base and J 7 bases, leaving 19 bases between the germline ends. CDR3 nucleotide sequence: TGTGCCAGCAGCTTAGACCGTAGCGCAACACGGGGGACCCAGTACTTC. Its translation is CASSLDRSATRGTQYF. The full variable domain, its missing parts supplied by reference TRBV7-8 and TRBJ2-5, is GAGVSQSPRYKVAKRGQDVALRCDPISGHVSLFWYQQALGQGPEFLTYFQNEAQLDKSGLPSDRFFAERPEGSVSTLKIQRTQQEDSAVYLCASSLDRSATRGTQYFGPGTRLLVL.

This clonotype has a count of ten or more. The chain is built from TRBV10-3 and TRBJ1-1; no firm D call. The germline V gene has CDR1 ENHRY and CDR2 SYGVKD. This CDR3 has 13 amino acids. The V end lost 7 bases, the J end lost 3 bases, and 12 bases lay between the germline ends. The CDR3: CAITLGSDTEAFF. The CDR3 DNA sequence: TGTGCCATCACCCTAGGTTCGGACACTGAAGCTTTCTTT.

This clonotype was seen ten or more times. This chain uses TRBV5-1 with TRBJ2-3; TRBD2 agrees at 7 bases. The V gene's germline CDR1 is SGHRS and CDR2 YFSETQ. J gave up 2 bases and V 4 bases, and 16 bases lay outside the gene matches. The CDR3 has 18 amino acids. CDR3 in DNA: TGCGCCAGCAGCCAATCGGGACTACCCCCGGGGTACACAGATACGCAGTATTTT. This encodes CASSQSGLPPGYTDTQYF. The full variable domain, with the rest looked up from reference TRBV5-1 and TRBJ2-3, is KAGVTQTPRYLIKTRGQQVTLSCSPISGHRSVSWYQQTPGQGLQFLFEYFSETQRNKGNFPGRFSGRQFSNSRSEMNVSTLELGDSALYLCASSQSGLPPGYTDTQYFGPGTRLTVL.

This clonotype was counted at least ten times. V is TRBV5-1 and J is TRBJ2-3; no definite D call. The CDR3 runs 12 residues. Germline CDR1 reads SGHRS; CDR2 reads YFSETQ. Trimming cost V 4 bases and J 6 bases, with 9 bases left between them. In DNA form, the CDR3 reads TGCGCCAGCAGCCTCCACTGGGATACGCAGTATTTT. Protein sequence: CASSLHWDTQYF.

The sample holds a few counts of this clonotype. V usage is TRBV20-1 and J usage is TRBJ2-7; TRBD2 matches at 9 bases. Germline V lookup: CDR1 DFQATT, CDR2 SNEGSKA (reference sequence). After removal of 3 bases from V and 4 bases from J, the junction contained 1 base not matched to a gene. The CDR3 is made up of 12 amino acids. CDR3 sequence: CSARAGGYEQYF. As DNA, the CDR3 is TGCAGTGCTAGGGCGGGAGGGTACGAGCAGTACTTC.

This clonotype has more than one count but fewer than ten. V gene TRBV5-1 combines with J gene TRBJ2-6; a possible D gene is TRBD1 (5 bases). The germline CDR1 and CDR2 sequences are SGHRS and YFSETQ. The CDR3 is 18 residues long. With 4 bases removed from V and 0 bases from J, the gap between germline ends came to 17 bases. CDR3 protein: CASSPRSPGNSGANVLTF. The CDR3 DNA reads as TGCGCCAGCAGCCCTAGGTCCCCAGGGAACTCTGGGGCCAACGTCCTGACTTTC. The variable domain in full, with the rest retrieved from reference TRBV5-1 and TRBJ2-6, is KAGVTQTPRYLIKTRGQQVTLSCSPISGHRSVSWYQQTPGQGLQFLFEYFSETQRNKGNFPGRFSGRQFSNSRSEMNVSTLELGDSALYLCASSPRSPGNSGANVLTFGAGSRLTVL.

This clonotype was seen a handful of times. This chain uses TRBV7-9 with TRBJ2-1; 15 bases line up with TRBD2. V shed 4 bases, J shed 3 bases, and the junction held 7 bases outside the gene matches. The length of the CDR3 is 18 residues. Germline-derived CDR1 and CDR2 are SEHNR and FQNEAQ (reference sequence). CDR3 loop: CASSSTGTSGGFYNEQFF. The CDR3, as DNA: TGTGCCAGCAGCTCAACCGGGACTAGCGGGGGGTTCTACAATGAGCAGTTCTTC.

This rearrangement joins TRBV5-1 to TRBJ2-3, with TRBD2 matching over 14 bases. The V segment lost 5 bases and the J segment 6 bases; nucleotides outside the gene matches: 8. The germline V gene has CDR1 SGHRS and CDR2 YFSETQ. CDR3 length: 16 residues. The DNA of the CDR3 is TGCGCCAGCAGGCGGGGACTAGCGGGAGCCTTGGATACGCAGTATTTT. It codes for CASRRGLAGALDTQYF. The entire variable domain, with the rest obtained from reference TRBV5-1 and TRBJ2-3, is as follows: KAGVTQTPRYLIKTRGQQVTLSCSPISGHRSVSWYQQTPGQGLQFLFEYFSETQRNKGNFPGRFSGRQFSNSRSEMNVSTLELGDSALYLCASRRGLAGALDTQYFGPGTRLTVL.

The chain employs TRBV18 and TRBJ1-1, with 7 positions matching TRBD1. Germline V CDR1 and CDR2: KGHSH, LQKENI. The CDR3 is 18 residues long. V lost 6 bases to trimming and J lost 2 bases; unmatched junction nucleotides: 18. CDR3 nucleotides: TGTGCCAGCTCTCCGCTCGTTCGAGGGGGCGGTTACAACACTGAAGCTTTCTTT. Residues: CASSPLVRGGGYNTEAFF.

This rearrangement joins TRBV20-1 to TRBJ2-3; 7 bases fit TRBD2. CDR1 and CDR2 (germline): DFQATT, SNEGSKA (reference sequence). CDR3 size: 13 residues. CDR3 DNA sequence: TGCAGCCAGTCTAGCGGAAATACAGATACGCAGTATTTT. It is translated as CSQSSGNTDTQYF.

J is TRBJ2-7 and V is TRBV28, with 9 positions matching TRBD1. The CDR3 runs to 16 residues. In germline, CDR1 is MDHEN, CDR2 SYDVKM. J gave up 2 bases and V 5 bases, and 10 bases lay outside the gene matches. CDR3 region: CASSQYPGQGTYEQYF. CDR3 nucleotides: TGTGCCAGCAGTCAATACCCGGGACAGGGAACCTACGAGCAGTACTTC. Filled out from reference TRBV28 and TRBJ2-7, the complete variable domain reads DVKVTQSSRYLVKRTGEKVFLECVQDMDHENMFWYRQDPGLGLRLIYFSYDVKMKEKGDIPEGYSVSREKKERFSLILESASTNQTSMYLCASSQYPGQGTYEQYFGPGTRLTVT.

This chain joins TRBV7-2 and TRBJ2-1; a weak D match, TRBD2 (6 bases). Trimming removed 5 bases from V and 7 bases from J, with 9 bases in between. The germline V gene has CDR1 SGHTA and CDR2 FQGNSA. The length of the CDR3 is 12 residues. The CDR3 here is CASSPLANEQFF. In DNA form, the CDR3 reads TGTGCCAGCAGCCCACTAGCAAATGAGCAGTTCTTC.

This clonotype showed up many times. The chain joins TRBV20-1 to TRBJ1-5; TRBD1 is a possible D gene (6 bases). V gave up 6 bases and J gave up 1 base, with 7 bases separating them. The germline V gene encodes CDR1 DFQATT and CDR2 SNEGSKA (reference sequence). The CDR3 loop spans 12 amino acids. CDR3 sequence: CSAGTSNQPQHF. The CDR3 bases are TGCAGTGCAGGGACAAGCAATCAGCCCCAGCATTTT.

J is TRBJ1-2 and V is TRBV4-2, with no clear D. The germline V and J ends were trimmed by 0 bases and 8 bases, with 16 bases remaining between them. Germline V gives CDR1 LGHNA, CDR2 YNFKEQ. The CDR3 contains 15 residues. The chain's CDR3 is CASSQEGAGGEGYTF. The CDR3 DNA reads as TGTGCCAGCAGCCAAGAGGGTGCAGGTGGGGAAGGCTACACCTTC.

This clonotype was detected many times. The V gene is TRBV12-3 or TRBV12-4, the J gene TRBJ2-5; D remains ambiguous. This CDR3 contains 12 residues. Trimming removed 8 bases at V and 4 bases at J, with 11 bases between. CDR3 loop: CASQSSRETQYF. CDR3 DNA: TGTGCCAGCCAATCTTCCAGAGAGACCCAGTACTTC.